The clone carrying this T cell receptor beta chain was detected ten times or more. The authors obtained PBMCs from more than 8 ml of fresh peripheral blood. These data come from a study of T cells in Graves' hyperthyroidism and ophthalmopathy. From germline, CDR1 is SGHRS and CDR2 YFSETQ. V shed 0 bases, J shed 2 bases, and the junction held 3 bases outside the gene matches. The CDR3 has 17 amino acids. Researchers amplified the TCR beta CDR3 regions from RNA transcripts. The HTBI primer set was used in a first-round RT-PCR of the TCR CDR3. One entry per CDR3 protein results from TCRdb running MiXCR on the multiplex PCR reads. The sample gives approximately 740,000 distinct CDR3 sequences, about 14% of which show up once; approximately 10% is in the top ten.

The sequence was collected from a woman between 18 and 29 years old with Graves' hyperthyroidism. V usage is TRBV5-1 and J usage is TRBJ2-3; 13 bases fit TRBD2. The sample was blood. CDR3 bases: TGCGCCAGCAGCTTGGCCGGGACTAGCGGGGCCACAGATACGCAGTATTTT. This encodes CASSLAGTSGATDTQYF.